Reported below is one T cell receptor beta chain. These data originate in a study of blood T cell repertoires in COVID-19. Study in general: There were acute and convalescent COVID-19 samples, and they came from the United States, Italy and Spain. PBMCs, B-cell-depleted T cells, or T cells provided the cDNA or gDNA that made up the material.

As originally analysed: Nucleated cell counts were estimated from reference gene primer amplification. Measured with immunoSEQ multiplex PCR; TCRdb has only the in-frame clones, and not every one. That table is the source of V, J and clone size, and D and trimming were worked out from the DNA. The repertoire consists of about 44,000 clones, with about 81% occurring once and the leading ten covering about 45%. V lost 4 bases to trimming and J lost 5 bases, with 18 bases between them. CDR1 MDHEN and CDR2 SYDVKM come from the germline V gene. The CDR3 consists of 16 residues. Source material: peripheral blood. The receptor's source is a human donor in a cohort sampled during active COVID-19. This chain connects TRBV28 to TRBJ2-1; D gene uncertain. The CDR3 sequence is CASSSRQPLPDNEQFF. The DNA for the CDR3 is TGTGCCAGCAGTTCCCGACAACCCCTCCCCGACAATGAGCAGTTCTTC.